This T cell receptor (beta chain) was recorded in a study of blood T cells in healthy people across ages. Concerning this clonotype: Its specificity is not known.

Between the trimmed V and J ends, which lost 3 bases and 4 bases, there was a span of 12 bases. Germline V gives CDR1 SGHTA, CDR2 FQGNSA. This CDR3 region has 14 residues. Study results and caveats: With unsorted PBMCs, a conclusive comparison of naive versus antigen-experienced cells was not possible. Long-lived donors exceeded aged donors in naive CD4+ cells and diversity. Older age went with lower TCR beta diversity per million T cells, in a roughly linear way.

Using a J-beta primer mix together with a sample-barcoded 5' primer, a second PCR was run for about 7 to 12 cycles. Each CDR3 protein gets one entry after TCRdb re-called the 5' RACE reads with MiXCR. This table holds 600,000 to 650,000 distinct CDR3 sequences, roughly 58% found once. V gene TRBV7-2 combines with J gene TRBJ1-2; D is undetermined. This sequence originates from a man between 60 and 70 years old in good health. The sample taken for sequencing was blood. The CDR3, as DNA: TGTGCCAGCAGCTTGCCGGGATACCCCTATGGCTACACCTTC. Translation gives CASSLPGYPYGYTF.